The entry that follows covers one T cell receptor (beta chain) sequence. Its antigen is not yet known. The source of the sample is a study of T cells expressing NK-cell markers (dated by TCRdb to the early 2020s). Background for the entire study: Three sorted T-cell subsets (CD3+CD56+NKG2C+, CD3+CD56+NKG2C- and CD3+CD56-NKG2C+) from about 8 donors had their TCR beta-chain repertoires profiled. Of the eight sequenced donors, seven were found to be HCMV-seropositive and one was found to be HCMV-seronegative. The eight sequenced donors were randomly selected healthy volunteers, three men and five women. The libraries were sequenced on Illumina HiSeq 2000/2500, MiSeq or NextSeq, producing 2 x 150 bp reads. Broader findings and caveats from the paper: It remained unclear whether the expanded NKG2C-expressing T cell clones were specific for HCMV antigens. In over 5 donors, the dominant CD3+CD56+NKG2C+ clonotypes were among the top 10 CD8+ clonotypes and accounted for 1.0-7.0% of CD8+ T cells. Those dominant clonotypes were again the most abundant among CD3+CD56-NKG2C+ cells in a few donors, at about 25-60.1%.

A commercial ELISA kit detecting HCMV-specific IgG in serum was used to determine HCMV serostatus. Ficoll density gradient centrifugation was used to isolate peripheral blood mononuclear cells from blood. The sequencing machine was an Illumina HiSeq 2000. The TCR beta cDNA libraries were made using 5'RACE template switching, a step that added both a universal primer site and unique molecular identifiers. cDNA synthesis was primed from the TCR beta constant segment and was followed by two successive PCR amplification steps. In the paper's pipeline: MIGEC handled demultiplexing of the reads and grouping by UMI, while MiTCR was used to assemble and quantify clonotypes. To remove erroneous sequences, TCR cDNA sequences were retained only when supported by two or more reads. The tcR package was used for downstream repertoire analysis, and clonotypes were matched between fractions using CDR3 nucleotide sequence together with V segment. VDJmatch was used to annotate antigen specificity against VDJdb, with one amino acid substitution in CDR3 allowed. The reads, reprocessed by TCRdb, yield one row per CDR3 protein sequence and no DNA. TCRdb's processing, not the authors', yielded these V and J calls. For this sample, the table gives about 400,000 distinct CDR3 sequences. Approximately 11% of the sample is in the top ten clones.

Including the terminal cysteine and phenylalanine, the CDR3 comprises 13 residues. No DNA has been recorded. CDR1 and CDR2, per the germline V gene, are KGHDR and SFDVKD. The rearranged chain carries TRBV24-1 and TRBJ2-3; TCRdb lists TRBD1, though no DNA is available to test this call. Sample: blood T cells: a sorted CD56 or NKG2C T cell subset, CD4+ or CD8+ T cells, or bulk PBMC T cells (not recorded which). The TCR was taken from a woman aged 45-65 years in good health. Donor details come from another sample of the same person, matched by shared clones. The encoded CDR3 is CATSESLRGTQYF.